This TCR beta chain was profiled in a study of HIV-infected patients and healthy controls. Reverse transcription used roughly 480 ng RNA and constant-region primers for alpha and beta. Using multiplexing indices, alpha and beta chain libraries were generated apart by chain-specific third strand synthesis. Ligation attached cDNA to a 5' RACE adapter that carried a random hexamer and SP2 site. A single record per CDR3 protein comes from TCRdb applying MiXCR to the 5' RACE reads. This sample has some 8,700 distinct CDR3 sequences, with 8.5% to 9% found just once. By sample fraction, this clonotype is medium-sized. Roughly three months, about 14 weeks, into antiretroviral therapy, follow-up blood was collected. Whole blood was used without fractionation, so all unsorted peripheral T cells were included. Looked up from germline, CDR1 is MNHNS and CDR2 is SASEGT. The CDR3 runs 13 residues. V lost 2 bases, J lost 8 bases, and 7 bases lay in between.

The source material was blood, sampled during antiretroviral therapy. This chain uses TRBV6-1 with TRBJ1-6, with D unresolved. This clonotype was sampled from an adult with HIV infection. The CDR3 is CASSERLDSPLHF. CDR3 sequence (DNA): TGTGCCAGCAGTGAACGGTTGGATTCACCCCTCCACTTT.